This T cell receptor beta chain was profiled in a study of blood T cells in healthy people across ages (dated by TCRdb to the mid-2010s). Background on the whole study: In model experiments, template switching captured about one uniquely barcoded TCR beta cDNA molecule for every two T cells. Donors were grouped into four age groups: young (average 16 years), middle-aged (39), aged (approximately 67) and long-lived (roughly 80). The study analyzed two additional independent replicas of 1 million unique cDNA reads from the same blood draw for two donors, one aged 18 to 30 and one aged 80 or older. Age-related changes in TCR beta repertoire diversity were measured in the study by deep sequencing normalized with unique cDNA molecular identifiers.

The library was made by 5' RACE. Data came from an Illumina HiSeq 2500. A second PCR of about 7 to 12 cycles was performed with a sample-barcoded 5' primer and a J-beta primer mix. A template-switch 5' adaptor carrying 12 random nucleotides introduced a unique molecular identifier onto each TCR beta cDNA molecule. At least 2.5 million CDR3-containing paired-end reads were obtained from each sample. The Mint cDNA synthesis kit, primed by a TRBC-specific oligonucleotide, was used to synthesize first-strand cDNA from all RNA. Following uracil-DNA glycosylase treatment, all cDNA underwent a first 18-cycle PCR with the universal primers M1SS and BC2_uni_R. From the authors' description of their analysis: Each sample was normalized by randomly selecting 1 million high-quality reads, each carrying a distinct molecular identifier. Instead of being binned into consensus sequences, reads that shared molecular identifiers were thrown out. MiTCR, run with a Q25 quality threshold and the strictest error-elimination algorithm, handled CDR3 identification, clonotype clustering and error correction. A nonparametric unseen species model with Euler transformation was used to estimate a lower bound on total TCR beta diversity. TCRdb reworked the public reads: Q25 trimming with fastp, MiXCR clone assembly, productive beta chains retained. For every CDR3 protein sequence, its rows merge into one entry that carries the most common genes and DNA. Here the V and J calls rest on TCRdb's processing, not on the authors' analysis. This sample gives some 940,000 distinct CDR3 sequences in total; approximately 32% of them show up just once. The ten top clones hold 9.5% to 13% of the sample.

This clonotype was detected many times. Its antigen is currently not known. Base quality data are lacking; no much larger clone is found one base away. Summary of the overall study and its limitations: Compared with the aged group, the long-lived group had more naive CD4+ T cells, fewer expanded clones and increased TCR diversity, a pattern suggesting age selection. Observed TCR beta diversity per million T cells fell roughly linearly with age, and a significant reduction was already apparent by age approximately 41. There was a strong correlation between observed TCR beta diversity and the percentage of naive T cells measured by flow cytometry. Donor CMV infection status was unknown, potentially confounding age-related changes in expanded clonotypes. Estimates of total diversity from one million sequenced T cells were regarded as lower bounds and underestimates. Bulk unsorted PBMC profiling prevented conclusive comparison of naive and antigen-experienced compartments.

CDR1 and CDR2, per the germline V gene, are SQVTM and ANQGSEA. At the junction V is shortened by 4 bases and J by 5 bases, with 11 bases in between. The CDR3 measures 12 amino acids from cysteine to phenylalanine. Only the CDR3 DNA stays, 36 bases, in frame from base 1. Donors were 30 to 45 systemically healthy Caucasian individuals from Russia aged about 6 to 100 years. Each donor gave 8 to 10 milliliters of peripheral blood, drawn into EDTA-treated Vacutainer tubes. Ficoll-Paque density-gradient centrifugation was used to isolate PBMCs, with at least 6.5 million per sample. Trizol reagent was used to extract total RNA from the PBMCs, yielding at least 6 micrograms per sample. The percentages of naive CD45RAhigh/CD27high T cells were determined by flow cytometry on a PBMC aliquot from every donor. The same sample was also studied in work on T cells of mothers and their children. Taken from the second paper: Nine systemically healthy Caucasian individuals served as donors, namely three mothers together with their six children. cDNA synthesis consumed the entire amount of extracted RNA, loaded at 1.5 ug RNA in each 15 ul reaction. Sample barcodes and 2-4 random nucleotides were added via the M1S primer in the second PCR. Over 8 million TCR beta CDR3 reads came from each mother, compared with around 3 million reads from each child. Thymic selection shapes the output of TCR recombination in a similar way in related and unrelated pairs, and inherited differences have a minor effect. Related mother-child pairs always showed normalized repertoire overlap that was slightly higher than in unrelated mother-child pairs, though the difference was never significant. Persistent microchimeric T cell clones were not detected, at a sensitivity of roughly 100 clones per million clonotypes. To look for features that set related mother-child pairs apart from unrelated individuals, the researchers ran deep NGS to compare the TCR beta repertoires of mothers and children. Mothers averaged about 40 +/- 4 years of age and children averaged about 10 +/- 4 years. After adapters were ligated using NEBNext reagents, the libraries underwent 100+100 nt paired-end sequencing on an Illumina HiSeq 2000. To prevent cross-contamination, the mother and child libraries were prepared a month apart and were sequenced in separate runs. Between 500,000 and 2,000,000 distinct TCR beta clonotypes were identified per donor. Naive TCR beta clonotypes were estimated from low-frequency clonotypes matched to each donor's FACS-determined naive share, without sorting.

The clonotype originates from a woman in her thirties or forties in good health. The rearrangement combines TRBV29-1 with TRBJ1-2, and perhaps TRBD1 as D gene, on 6 matching bases. The specimen sequenced was blood. The nucleotides read TGCAGCGTTGTCTCCAGGGGTTATGGCTACACCTTC. Its coded protein is CSVVSRGYGYTF.